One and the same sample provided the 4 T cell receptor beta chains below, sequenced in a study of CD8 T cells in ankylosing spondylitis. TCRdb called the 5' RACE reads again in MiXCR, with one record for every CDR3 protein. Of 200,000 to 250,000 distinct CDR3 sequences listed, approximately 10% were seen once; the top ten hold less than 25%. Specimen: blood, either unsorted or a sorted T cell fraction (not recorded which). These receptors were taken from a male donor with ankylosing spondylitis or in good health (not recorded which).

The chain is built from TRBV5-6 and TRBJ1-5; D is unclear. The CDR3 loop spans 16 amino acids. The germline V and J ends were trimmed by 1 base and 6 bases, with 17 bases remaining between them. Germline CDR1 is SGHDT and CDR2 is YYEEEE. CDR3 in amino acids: CASSLKPTLHGQPQHF. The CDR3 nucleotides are TGTGCCAGCAGCTTGAAACCTACCCTTCACGGTCAGCCCCAGCATTTT.

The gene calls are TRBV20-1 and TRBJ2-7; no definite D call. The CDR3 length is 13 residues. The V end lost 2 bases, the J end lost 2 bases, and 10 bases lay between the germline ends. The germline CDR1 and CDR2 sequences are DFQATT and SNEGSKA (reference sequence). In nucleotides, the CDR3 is TGCAGTGCTAGAATGTTTTACGCCTACGAGCAGTACTTC. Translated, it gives CSARMFYAYEQYF.

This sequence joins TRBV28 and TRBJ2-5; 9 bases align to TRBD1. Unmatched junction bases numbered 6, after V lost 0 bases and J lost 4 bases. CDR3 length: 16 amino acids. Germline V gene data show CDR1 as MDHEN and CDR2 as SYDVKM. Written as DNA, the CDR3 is TGTGCCAGCAGTTTATGGGACAGGGGTTCGGGAGAGACCCAGTACTTC. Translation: CASSLWDRGSGETQYF.

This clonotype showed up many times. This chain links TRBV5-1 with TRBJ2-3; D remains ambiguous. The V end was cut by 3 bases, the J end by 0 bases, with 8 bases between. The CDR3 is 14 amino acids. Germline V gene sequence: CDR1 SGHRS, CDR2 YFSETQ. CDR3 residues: CASSWGISTDTQYF. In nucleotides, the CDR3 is TGCGCCAGCAGCTGGGGAATCAGCACAGATACGCAGTATTTT.